The TCR beta chain under discussion was sequenced for a study of Tregs in tolerant kidney transplant recipients. On the study more broadly: Mixed chimerism was transient after nonmyeloablative marrow transplants from related graft donors.

A few counts support this clone. Profiling relied on immunoSEQ multiplex PCR, and the TCRdb table lists in-frame clones only, not all of them. The data hold thousands of clones, with 80% to 90% observed a single time. Germline V gives CDR1 MNHNS, CDR2 SASEGT. This CDR3 is built from 14 residues. Trimming removed 8 bases at V and 1 base at J, with 12 bases between. The receptor comes from a human donor who received a combined kidney and bone marrow transplant. The sample was Tregs from blood, taken before the transplant. The rearrangement uses TRBV6-1 and TRBJ2-1, with D tentatively TRBD2 (6 bases). DNA for the CDR3: TGTGCCAGCTTTCGGGAGTTTTCCTACAATGAGCAGTTCTTC. Translation gives CASFREFSYNEQFF.